Below, 7 T cell receptor beta chains from the same sample are listed, as sequenced in a study of follicular helper T cells after annual influenza vaccination. Measured with immunoSEQ multiplex PCR; TCRdb has only the in-frame clones, and not every one. In the table there are 6,000 to 6,500 clones, around 86% of which are singletons. Documented time point: 2015-2016 season, pre-vaccination. The sample was CXCR5- memory CD4+ T cells sorted from blood, taken on the day of influenza vaccination. These receptors all stem from an adult who received the influenza vaccine.

In its sample, this clone was seen a few times. This chain connects TRBV10-1 to TRBJ2-3, with D maybe TRBD1 (6 bases). Trimming pared 7 bases from V and 2 bases from J, leaving 10 bases between. The CDR3 is 13 residues long. Germline CDR1 reads WNHNN; CDR2 reads SYGVQD (reference sequence). The CDR3 reads CASIRDTTDTQYF. The CDR3 nucleotides are TGCGCCAGCATACGGGACACCACAGATACGCAGTATTTT.

This chain uses TRBV10-3 with TRBJ1-2, with unresolved D. This CDR3 is 13 amino acids long. V lost 6 bases and J lost 3, with 11 bases in between. Per the germline V gene, CDR1 is ENHRY and CDR2 is SYGVKD. CDR3 protein: CAIRVRTDYGYTF. CDR3 DNA: TGTGCCATCAGGGTTAGGACGGACTATGGCTACACCTTC.

This chain links TRBV6-1 with TRBJ2-1, with 9 bases matching TRBD2. Germline V lookup: CDR1 MNHNS, CDR2 SASEGT. V lost 2 bases to trimming and J lost 7 bases; unmatched junction nucleotides: 6. The length of the CDR3 is 15 residues. The CDR3: CASSEQAGGPNEQFF. Written as DNA, the CDR3 is TGTGCCAGCAGTGAACAGGCGGGGGGGCCGAATGAGCAGTTCTTC.

In its sample, this clone was seen once. The V and J genes are TRBV9 and TRBJ2-1; D is uncertain. Germline V gives CDR1 SGDLS, CDR2 YYNGEE. This CDR3 is built from 14 residues. Trimming took off 1 base at V and 6 bases at J, with 11 bases between the two ends. Here the CDR3 reads CASSVRPGFNEQFF. The CDR3 DNA reads as TGTGCCAGCAGCGTACGACCCGGGTTCAATGAGCAGTTCTTC.

V usage is TRBV2 and J usage is TRBJ2-3; D possibly corresponds to TRBD2 (6 bases). The CDR3 length is 16 residues. The germline gives CDR1 SNHLY, CDR2 FYNNEI. V was pared by 0 bases and J by 6 bases, with 16 bases between. The CDR3 reads CASSEAGTGFRDTQYF. DNA of the CDR3: TGTGCCAGCAGTGAAGCGGGGACTGGCTTTAGGGATACGCAGTATTTT.

The chain has TRBV7-3 and TRBJ2-7; D is undetermined. V dropped 2 bases and J dropped 1 base, with 6 bases sitting between them. Per germline, CDR1 SGHTA and CDR2 FQGTGA. This CDR3 contains 13 residues. CDR3 nucleotides: TGTGCCAGCAGCTTACTGGGATCCTACGAGCAGTACTTC. Its translation is CASSLLGSYEQYF.

V gene TRBV7-9 combines with J gene TRBJ2-3; TRBD2 matches 16 bases. The junction had 5 bases not matched to a gene; V was cut back by 5 bases and J by 3 bases. Germline CDR1 is SEHNR and CDR2 is FQNEAQ (reference sequence). The CDR3 contains 17 residues. The DNA for the CDR3 is TGTGCCAGCAGCACGGGACTAGCGGGGGGGCGTACAGATACGCAGTATTTT. This gives the protein CASSTGLAGGRTDTQYF.